The rows below give T cell receptor beta chains drawn from one sample of a study of PD-1 blockade in classical Hodgkin lymphoma. The assay was immunoSEQ multiplex PCR, and TCRdb's table has in-frame clones only and misses some. The data show over 70,000 clones, less than 95% seen once. The specimen comprised peripheral blood mononuclear cells (PBMCs), sampled before the fourth cycle of nivolumab. The source is a human donor with classical Hodgkin lymphoma. CDR3s include the opening cysteine and the closing phenylalanine or tryptophan. A D gene is named only where the DNA matches it firmly. Clone size is shown for a subset of rows, as once, few, many or a class of expanded clone.

CASSLGRQPHSGANVPTF	TGCGCCAGCAGCTTGGGGAGGCAACCCCACTCTGGGGCCAACGTCCCGACTTTC	.	TRBV5-1	TRBJ2-6	once
CASSNGGYYGYTF	TGTGCCAGCTCGAACGGGGGCTACTATGGCTACACCTTC	.	TRBV6-6	TRBJ1-2	.
CASSLGQPPTRNEQFF	TGTGCCAGCAGCTTAGGACAGCCCCCCACCCGAAATGAGCAGTTCTTC	.	TRBV7-2	TRBJ2-1	.
CASSLGDRAGTDTQYF	TGTGCCAGCAGCTTGGGGGACAGGGCTGGCACAGATACGCAGTATTTT	TRBD1	TRBV5-4	TRBJ2-3	.
CASTLGRISTDTQYF	TGTGCCAGCACCCTTGGCCGAATTAGCACAGATACGCAGTATTTT	.	TRBV5-6	TRBJ2-3	.
CASSLSSIWSFGGQGTSGYTF	TGTGCCAGCAGTTTATCATCCATATGGAGTTTTGGGGGACAGGGAACATCTGGCTACACCTTC	TRBD1	TRBV27	TRBJ1-2	.
CSVDGLATYTDTQYF	TGCAGCGTAGATGGACTAGCCACCTACACAGATACGCAGTATTTT	TRBD2	TRBV29-1	TRBJ2-3	.
CASSLPHRTGERGETQYF	TGTGCCAGCAGCCTCCCCCACCGGACGGGGGAGAGGGGAGAGACCCAGTACTTC	.	TRBV9	TRBJ2-5	.
CASSFLPAGTFDANTGELFF	TGTGCCAGCAGTTTCCTCCCAGCCGGGACGTTTGACGCGAACACCGGGGAGCTGTTTTTT	.	TRBV28	TRBJ2-2	once
CASSLSGHGYEQYF	TGTGCCAGCAGTTTATCCGGTCACGGATACGAGCAGTACTTC	.	TRBV28	TRBJ2-7	.
CASSQDTGYTAFF	TGTGCCAGCAGCCAAGATACAGGATATACAGCTTTCTTT	.	TRBV14	TRBJ1-1	.
CASSLEWRGNYGYTF	TGTGCCAGCAGCCTGGAGTGGCGCGGGAACTATGGCTACACCTTC	.	TRBV11-2	TRBJ1-2	few
CASSLEGAPYEQYF	TGCGCCAGCAGCTTGGAAGGGGCGCCCTACGAGCAGTACTTC	.	TRBV5-1	TRBJ2-7	.